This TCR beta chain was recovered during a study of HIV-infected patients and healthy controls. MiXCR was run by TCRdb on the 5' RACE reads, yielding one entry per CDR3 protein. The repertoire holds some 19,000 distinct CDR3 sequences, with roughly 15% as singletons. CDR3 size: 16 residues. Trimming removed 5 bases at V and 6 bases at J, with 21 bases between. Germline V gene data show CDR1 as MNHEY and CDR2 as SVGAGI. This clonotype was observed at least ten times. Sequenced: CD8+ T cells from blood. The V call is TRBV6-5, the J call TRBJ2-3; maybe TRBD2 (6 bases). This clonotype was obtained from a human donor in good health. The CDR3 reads CASSTSGTPGFDTQYF. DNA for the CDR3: TGTGCCAGCAGTACCTCCGGGACTCCCGGCTTTGATACGCAGTATTTT.